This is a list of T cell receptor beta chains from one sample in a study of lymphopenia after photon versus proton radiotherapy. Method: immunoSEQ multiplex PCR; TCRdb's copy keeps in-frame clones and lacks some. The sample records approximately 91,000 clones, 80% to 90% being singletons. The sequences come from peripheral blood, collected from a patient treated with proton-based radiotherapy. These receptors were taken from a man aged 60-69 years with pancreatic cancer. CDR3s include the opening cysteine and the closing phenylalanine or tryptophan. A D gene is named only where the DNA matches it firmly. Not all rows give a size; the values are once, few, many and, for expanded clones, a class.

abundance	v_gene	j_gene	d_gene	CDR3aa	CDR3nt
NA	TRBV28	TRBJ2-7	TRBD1	CGTGKIYEQYF	TGTGGGACAGGGAAAATCTACGAGCAGTACTTC
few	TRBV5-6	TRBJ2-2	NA	CASSPRDATGELFF	TGTGCCAGCAGCCCCCGGGACGCCACCGGGGAGCTGTTTTTT
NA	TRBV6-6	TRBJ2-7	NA	CASRDSGAYEQYF	TGTGCCAGCAGGGACAGCGGTGCCTACGAGCAGTACTTC
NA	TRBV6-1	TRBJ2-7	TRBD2	CASRREVSYEQYF	TGTGCCAGCAGGCGGGAGGTATCCTACGAGCAGTACTTC
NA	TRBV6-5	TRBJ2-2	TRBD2	CASSYSSGSSVGELFF	TGTGCCAGCAGTTACTCTAGCGGGAGTTCGGTCGGGGAGCTGTTTTTT
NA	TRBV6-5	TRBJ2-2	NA	CASSSRQTNTGELFF	TGTGCCAGCAGTTCCCGGCAGACCAACACCGGGGAGCTGTTTTTT
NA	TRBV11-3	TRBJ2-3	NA	CASSQGGLSTDTQYF	TGTGCCAGCAGCCAGGGGGGCCTTAGCACAGATACGCAGTATTTT
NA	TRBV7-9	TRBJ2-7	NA	CASSRGRYEQYF	TGTGCCAGCAGCCGGGGACGGTACGAGCAGTACTTC
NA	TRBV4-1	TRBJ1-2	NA	CASSSGVLDGYTF	TGCGCCAGCAGCTCAGGGGTTCTGGATGGCTACACCTTC
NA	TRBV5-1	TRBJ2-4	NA	CASSQQGAKNIQYF	TGCGCCAGCAGCCAACAGGGAGCCAAAAACATTCAGTACTTC